This T cell receptor (beta chain) was sequenced in a study of T cell clonotyping in hematopoietic cell transplantation. The wider study: Cytoreduction preceded collection of pretransplant recipient samples. Findings of the study overall: Without cell sorting, CD4 versus CD8 contributions remain unresolved. Higher Inverse Simpson Index values in graft donor and pretransplant recipient predicted broader posttransplant TCR diversity.

On this clone: Its target is not known.

Time point: recipient sample about 28 days before transplant, after cytoreduction. Per the germline V gene, CDR1 is MNHNS and CDR2 is SASEGT. CDR3 length: 13 amino acids. The germline V and J ends were trimmed by 7 bases and 10 bases, with 14 bases remaining between them. Profiling relied on immunoSEQ multiplex PCR, and the TCRdb table lists in-frame clones only, not all of them. The table includes 35,000 to 50,000 clones, roughly 85% detected once. Source: peripheral blood mononuclear cells, taken before stem cell transplant. This rearrangement joins TRBV6-1 to TRBJ1-6; maybe TRBD1 (5 bases). This TCR came from a man between 60 and 75 years old with acute myeloid leukemia. Some clones in this sample may be carry-over from other donors' samples. CDR3 coding DNA: TGTGCCAGCAATTTACGGTGGGACTCACCCCTCCACTTT. This sequence encodes CASNLRWDSPLHF.